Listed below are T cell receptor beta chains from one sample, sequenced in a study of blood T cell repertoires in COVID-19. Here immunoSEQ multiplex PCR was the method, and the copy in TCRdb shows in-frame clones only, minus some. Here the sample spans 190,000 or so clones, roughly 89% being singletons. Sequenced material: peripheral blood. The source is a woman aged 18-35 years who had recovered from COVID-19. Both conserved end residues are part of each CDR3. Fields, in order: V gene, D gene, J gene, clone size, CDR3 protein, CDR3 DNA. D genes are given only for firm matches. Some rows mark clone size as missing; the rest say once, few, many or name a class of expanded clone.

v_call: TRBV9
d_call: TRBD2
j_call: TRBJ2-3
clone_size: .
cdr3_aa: CASSPFVGLAGGRSTDTQYF
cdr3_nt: TGTGCCAGCAGCCCCTTCGTGGGACTAGCGGGGGGGCGGAGCACAGATACGCAGTATTTT

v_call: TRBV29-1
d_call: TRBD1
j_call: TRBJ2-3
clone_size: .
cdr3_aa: CSAAGGQGADTQYF
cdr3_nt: TGCAGCGCGGCTGGGGGACAGGGGGCAGATACGCAGTATTTT

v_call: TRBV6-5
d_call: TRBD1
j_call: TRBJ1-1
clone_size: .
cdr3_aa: CASSSHRGGTFF
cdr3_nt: TGTGCCAGCAGTTCACACAGGGGAGGAACTTTCTTT

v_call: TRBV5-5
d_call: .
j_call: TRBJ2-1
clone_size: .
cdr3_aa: CASSLDLGSYNEQFF
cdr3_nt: TGTGCCAGCAGCCTGGACTTGGGGAGCTACAATGAGCAGTTCTTC

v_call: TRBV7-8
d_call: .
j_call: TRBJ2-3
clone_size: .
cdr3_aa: CASSQGTAGWGADTQYF
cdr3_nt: TGTGCCAGCAGCCAAGGAACAGCAGGGTGGGGCGCAGATACGCAGTATTTT

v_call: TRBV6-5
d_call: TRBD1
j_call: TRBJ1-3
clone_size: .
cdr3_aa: CASSLNRDRGNTIYF
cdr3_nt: TGTGCCAGCAGTTTAAACCGGGACAGGGGAAACACCATATATTTT

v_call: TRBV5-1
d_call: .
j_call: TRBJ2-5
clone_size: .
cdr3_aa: CASSFWGGSQETQYF
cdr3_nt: TGCGCCAGCAGCTTTTGGGGCGGTAGCCAAGAGACCCAGTACTTC

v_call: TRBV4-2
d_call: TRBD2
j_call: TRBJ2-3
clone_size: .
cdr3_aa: CASSQEASLAGGQWF
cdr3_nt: TGTGCCAGCAGCCAAGAAGCGAGCCTAGCGGGAGGACAGTGGTTT

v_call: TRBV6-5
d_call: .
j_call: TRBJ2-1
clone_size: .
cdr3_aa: CARQGPNEQFF
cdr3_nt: TGTGCCAGACAGGGACCCAATGAGCAGTTCTTC

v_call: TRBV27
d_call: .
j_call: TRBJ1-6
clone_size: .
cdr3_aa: CASSLNGYNSPLHF
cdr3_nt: TGTGCCAGCAGTTTGAACGGCTATAATTCACCCCTCCACTTT

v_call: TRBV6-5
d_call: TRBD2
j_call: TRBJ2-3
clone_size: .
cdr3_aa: CASSWSTSAPSNF
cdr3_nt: TGTGCCAGCAGTTGGAGTACTAGCGCCCCTTCGAATTTT

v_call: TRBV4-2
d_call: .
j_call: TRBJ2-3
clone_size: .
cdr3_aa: CASSRGRERSTDTQYF
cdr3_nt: TGTGCCAGCAGCCGGGGGCGGGAGAGGAGCACAGATACGCAGTATTTT

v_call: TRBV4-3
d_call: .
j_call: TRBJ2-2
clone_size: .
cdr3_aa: CASSHQDSTGELFF
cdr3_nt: TGCGCCAGCAGCCATCAGGACAGCACCGGGGAGCTGTTTTTT

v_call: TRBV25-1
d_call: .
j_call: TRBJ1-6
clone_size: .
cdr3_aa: CASGDPGESPLHF
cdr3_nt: TGTGCCAGTGGGGACCCAGGGGAATCACCCCTCCACTTT

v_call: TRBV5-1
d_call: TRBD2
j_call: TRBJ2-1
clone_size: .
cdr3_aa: CASSLVAGGLNEQFF
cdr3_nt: TGCGCCAGCAGCTTGGTTGCGGGGGGGCTCAATGAGCAGTTCTTC

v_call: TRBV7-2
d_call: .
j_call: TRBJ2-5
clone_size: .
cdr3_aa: CASSLRKTQYF
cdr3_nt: TGTGCCAGCAGCCTTAGAAAGACCCAGTACTTC

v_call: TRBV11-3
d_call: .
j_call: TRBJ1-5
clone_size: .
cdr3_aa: CASSLGSRVQPQHF
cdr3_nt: TGTGCCAGCAGCTTAGGATCCAGGGTGCAGCCCCAGCATTTT

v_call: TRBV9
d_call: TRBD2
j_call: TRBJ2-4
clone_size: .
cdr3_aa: CASSATPLSGGASNIQYF
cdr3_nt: TGTGCCAGCAGCGCCACTCCTCTTAGCGGGGGGGCCTCAAACATTCAGTACTTC

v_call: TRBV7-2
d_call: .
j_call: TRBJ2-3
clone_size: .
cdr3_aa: CASSTGLTPNTQYF
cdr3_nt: TGTGCCAGCAGCACGGGACTCACCCCTAATACGCAGTATTTT

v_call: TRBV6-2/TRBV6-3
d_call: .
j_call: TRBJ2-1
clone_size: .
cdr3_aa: CASSYVGGPYNEQFF
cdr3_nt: TGTGCCAGCAGTTACGTGGGGGGGCCCTATAATGAGCAGTTCTTC

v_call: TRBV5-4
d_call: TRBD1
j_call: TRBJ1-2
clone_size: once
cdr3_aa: CASSSTGGGGYTF
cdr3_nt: TGTGCCAGCAGCTCCACAGGGGGCGGTGGCTACACCTTC

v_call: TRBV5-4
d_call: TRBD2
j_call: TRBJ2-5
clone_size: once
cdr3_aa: CASSLGGGGPEETQYF
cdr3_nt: TGTGCCAGCAGCTTGGGCGGGGGGGGGCCCGAAGAGACCCAGTACTTC

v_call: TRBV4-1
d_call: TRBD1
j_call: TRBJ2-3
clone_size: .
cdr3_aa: CASSHPDQGAGRNTQYF
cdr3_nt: TGCGCCAGCAGCCACCCTGATCAGGGGGCGGGGAGAAATACGCAGTATTTT

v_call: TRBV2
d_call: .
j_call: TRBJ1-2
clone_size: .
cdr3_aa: CASSETGPYGYTF
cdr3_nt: TGTGCCAGCAGTGAAACAGGTCCTTATGGCTACACCTTC

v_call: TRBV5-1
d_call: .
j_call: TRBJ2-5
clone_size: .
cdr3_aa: CASSLGTARSQETQYF
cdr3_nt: TGCGCCAGCAGCTTGGGGACAGCCCGATCTCAAGAGACCCAGTACTTC

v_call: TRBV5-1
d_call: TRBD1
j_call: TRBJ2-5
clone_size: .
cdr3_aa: CASSLASGTGGGETQYF
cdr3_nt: TGCGCCAGCAGCTTGGCCTCCGGGACAGGGGGCGGGGAGACCCAGTACTTC

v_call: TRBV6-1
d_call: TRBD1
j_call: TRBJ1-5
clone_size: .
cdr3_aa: CASSEGPGQGGNQPQHF
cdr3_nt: TGTGCCAGCAGTGAAGGGCCGGGACAGGGGGGCAATCAGCCCCAGCATTTT

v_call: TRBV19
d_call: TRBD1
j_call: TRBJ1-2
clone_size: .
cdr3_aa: CASSNWELQGVYGYTF
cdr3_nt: TGTGCCAGTAGTAATTGGGAACTACAGGGGGTCTATGGCTACACCTTC

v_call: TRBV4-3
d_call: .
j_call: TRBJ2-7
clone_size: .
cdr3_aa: CASSQDAARSSYEQYF
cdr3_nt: TGCGCCAGCAGCCAAGATGCGGCGAGGAGTTCCTACGAGCAGTACTTC

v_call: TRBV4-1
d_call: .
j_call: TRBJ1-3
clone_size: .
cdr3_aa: CASSQAPGLRFTDRNTIYF
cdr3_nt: TGCGCCAGCAGCCAAGCCCCAGGGTTACGATTCACCGATAGGAACACCATATATTTT

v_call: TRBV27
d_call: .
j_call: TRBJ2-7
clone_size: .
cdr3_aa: CASSPQGRGTSYEQYF
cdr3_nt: TGTGCCAGCAGTCCTCAGGGAAGGGGGACCTCCTACGAGCAGTACTTC

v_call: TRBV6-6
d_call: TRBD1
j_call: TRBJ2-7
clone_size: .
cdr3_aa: CASRDRGNEQYF
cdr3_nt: TGTGCCAGCAGGGACAGGGGCAACGAGCAGTACTTC

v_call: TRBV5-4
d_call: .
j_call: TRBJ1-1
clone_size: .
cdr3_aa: CASRPSGTVNTEAFF
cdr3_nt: TGTGCCAGCAGGCCTAGCGGCACTGTGAACACTGAAGCTTTCTTT

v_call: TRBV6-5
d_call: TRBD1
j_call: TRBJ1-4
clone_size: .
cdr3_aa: CASKVPGQGNEKLFF
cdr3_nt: TGTGCCAGCAAAGTACCGGGACAGGGAAATGAAAAACTGTTTTTT

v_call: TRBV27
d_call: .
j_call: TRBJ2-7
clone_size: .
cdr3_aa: CASSLHAGTYEQYF
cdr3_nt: TGTGCCAGCAGTCTACATGCAGGGACCTACGAGCAGTACTTC

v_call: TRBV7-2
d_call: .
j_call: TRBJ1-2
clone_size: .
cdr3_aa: CASSLGRSYGYTF
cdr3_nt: TGTGCCAGCAGCTTGGGCAGATCCTATGGCTACACCTTC

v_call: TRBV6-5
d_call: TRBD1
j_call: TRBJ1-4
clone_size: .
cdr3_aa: CASSTGGWDEKLFF
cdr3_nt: TGTGCCAGCAGTACAGGGGGATGGGATGAAAAACTGTTTTTT

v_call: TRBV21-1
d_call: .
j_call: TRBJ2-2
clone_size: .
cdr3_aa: CASNPDSTGELFF
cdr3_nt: TGTGCCAGCAACCCGGACAGCACCGGGGAGCTGTTTTTT

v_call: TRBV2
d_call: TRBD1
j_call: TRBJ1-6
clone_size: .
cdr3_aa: CASSRTGDGYSPLHF
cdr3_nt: TGTGCCAGCAGTCGGACAGGGGATGGTTATTCACCCCTCCACTTT

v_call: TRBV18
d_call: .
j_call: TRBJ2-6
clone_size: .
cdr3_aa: CASSESRGFSGANVLTF
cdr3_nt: TGTGCCAGCTCCGAGTCCCGGGGTTTCTCTGGGGCCAACGTCCTGACTTTC

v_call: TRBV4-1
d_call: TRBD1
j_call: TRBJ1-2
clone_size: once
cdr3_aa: CASSRSGTGVYGYTF
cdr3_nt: TGCGCCAGCAGCCGATCCGGGACAGGGGTTTATGGCTACACCTTC

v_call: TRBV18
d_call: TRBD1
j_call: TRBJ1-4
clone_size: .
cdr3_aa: CASAIQGANEKLFF
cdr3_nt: TGTGCCAGCGCTATACAGGGGGCTAATGAAAAACTGTTTTTT

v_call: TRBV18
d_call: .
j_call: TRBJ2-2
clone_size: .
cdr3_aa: CASSRLGTTGELFF
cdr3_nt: TGTGCCAGCTCACGGCTAGGAACCACCGGGGAGCTGTTTTTT

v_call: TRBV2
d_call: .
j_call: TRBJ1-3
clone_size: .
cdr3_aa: CASSGAGNTIYF
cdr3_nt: TGTGCCAGCAGTGGGGCAGGAAACACCATATATTTT

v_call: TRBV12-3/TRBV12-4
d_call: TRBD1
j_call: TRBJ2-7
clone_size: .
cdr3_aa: CASSSDRSYEQYF
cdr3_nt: TGTGCCAGCAGTTCGGACAGGTCCTACGAGCAGTACTTC

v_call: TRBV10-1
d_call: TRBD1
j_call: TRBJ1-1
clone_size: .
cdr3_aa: CASTPGQFMNTEAFF
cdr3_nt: TGCGCCAGCACTCCGGGACAGTTCATGAACACTGAAGCTTTCTTT

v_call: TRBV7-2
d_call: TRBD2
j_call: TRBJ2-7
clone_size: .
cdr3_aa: CASSFLLAGGPSYEQYF
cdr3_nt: TGTGCCAGCAGCTTCTTACTAGCGGGGGGACCCTCCTACGAGCAGTACTTC

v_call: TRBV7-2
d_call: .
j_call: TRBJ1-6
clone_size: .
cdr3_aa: CASSLIPGRQGSPLHF
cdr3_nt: TGTGCCAGCAGCTTAATCCCCGGTAGGCAGGGATCACCCCTCCACTTT

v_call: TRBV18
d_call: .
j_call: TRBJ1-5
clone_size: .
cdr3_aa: CASSQRQSSSNQPQHF
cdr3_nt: TGTGCCAGCTCACAAAGACAGTCCTCGAGCAATCAGCCCCAGCATTTT

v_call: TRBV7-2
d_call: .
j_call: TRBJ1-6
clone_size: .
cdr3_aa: CASSLWRGNSPLHF
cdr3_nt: TGTGCCAGCAGCTTATGGAGAGGGAATTCACCCCTCCACTTT

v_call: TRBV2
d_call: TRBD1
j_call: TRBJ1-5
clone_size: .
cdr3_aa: CASSGKTGWNQPQHF
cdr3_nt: TGTGCCAGCAGTGGAAAGACAGGGTGGAATCAGCCCCAGCATTTT

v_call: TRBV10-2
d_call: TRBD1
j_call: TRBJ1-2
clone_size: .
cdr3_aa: CASTLGDRGPYGYTF
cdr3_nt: TGCGCCAGCACCTTAGGGGACAGGGGCCCGTATGGCTACACCTTC

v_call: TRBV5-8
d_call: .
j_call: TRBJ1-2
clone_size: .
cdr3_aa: CASSPRTPIDYGYTF
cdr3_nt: TGTGCCAGCAGCCCGAGGACTCCGATCGACTATGGCTACACCTTC

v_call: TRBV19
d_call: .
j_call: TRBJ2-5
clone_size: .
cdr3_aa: CASSRLSSRETQYF
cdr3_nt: TGTGCCAGTAGCAGGCTGTCCTCCCGGGAGACCCAGTACTTC